This T cell receptor beta chain appears in the sequencing data of a study of regulatory T cells in long-lasting Graves disease. Construction of the TCR beta libraries employed iRepertoire HTBI primers in conjunction with Arm-PCR of CDR3 regions. TCRdb itself ran the multiplex PCR reads through MiXCR, one entry per CDR3 protein. Of 360,000 or so distinct CDR3 sequences listed, 15% to 20% are singletons. The time point here: newly diagnosed GD, antithyroid drugs for less than 3 months. PBMCs provided the RNA from which the TCR library was made. Patients came from an endocrinology department in Xi'an, China. This CDR3 is built from 16 residues. The junction had 11 bases not matched to a gene; V was cut back by 2 bases and J by 4 bases. Germline V gene lookup returns CDR1 DFQATT and CDR2 SNEGSKA (reference sequence). The data were also submitted as part of a second study, on T cells in Graves' hyperthyroidism and ophthalmopathy. This second study says: HTBI primers were used for first-round RT-PCR of the TCR CDR3.

The genes are TRBV20-1 and TRBJ2-5; the match to TRBD2 covers 9 bases. Sequencing was performed on peripheral blood mononuclear cells (PBMCs), taken at new diagnosis, from a patient treated with antithyroid drugs. The receptor was derived from a man aged 40-49 years with Graves disease. The CDR3, as DNA: TGCAGTGCTAGACCCGGCGGGGGGGCCGGTCGAGAGACCCAGTACTTC. This gives the protein CSARPGGGAGRETQYF.